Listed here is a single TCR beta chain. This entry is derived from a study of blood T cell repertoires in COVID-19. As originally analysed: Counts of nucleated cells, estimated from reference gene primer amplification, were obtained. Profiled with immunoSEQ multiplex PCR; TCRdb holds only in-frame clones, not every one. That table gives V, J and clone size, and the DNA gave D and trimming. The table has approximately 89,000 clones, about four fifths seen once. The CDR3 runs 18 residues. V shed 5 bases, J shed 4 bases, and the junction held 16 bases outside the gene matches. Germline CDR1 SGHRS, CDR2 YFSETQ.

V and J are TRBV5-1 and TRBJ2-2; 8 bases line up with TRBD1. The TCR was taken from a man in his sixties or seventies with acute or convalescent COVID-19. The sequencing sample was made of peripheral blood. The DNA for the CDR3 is TGCGCCAGCAGGCAGGGGGCCGGGGGAGGACCCCGCACCGGGGAGCTGTTTTTT. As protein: CASRQGAGGGPRTGELFF. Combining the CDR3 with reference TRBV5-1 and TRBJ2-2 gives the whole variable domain KAGVTQTPRYLIKTRGQQVTLSCSPISGHRSVSWYQQTPGQGLQFLFEYFSETQRNKGNFPGRFSGRQFSNSRSEMNVSTLELGDSALYLCASRQGAGGGPRTGELFFGEGSRLTVL.